The 6 T cell receptor beta chains reported below all come from one sample, sequenced in a study of cytotoxic CD8 clonotypes in ibrutinib-treated CLL. Sequencing was performed with immunoSEQ multiplex PCR; in TCRdb, only in-frame clones are kept and a portion is missing. The sample contains about 300,000 clones, over 60% of which appear only once. Specimen: PBMCs, collected after 36 months of ibrutinib treatment. The source of these receptors is a human donor with chronic lymphocytic leukemia.

J is TRBJ2-3 and V is TRBV10-3; D remains ambiguous. V was cut by 6 bases and J by 2 bases, with 6 bases left in between. The V gene's germline CDR1 is ENHRY and CDR2 SYGVKD. The CDR3 totals 12 residues. Here the CDR3 DNA reads TGTGCCATCAGGGATCCCACAGATACGCAGTATTTT. Encoded protein: CAIRDPTDTQYF.

The gene calls are TRBV7-2 and TRBJ2-5; D tentatively reads TRBD1 or TRBD2 (5 bases each). The CDR3 extends over 14 amino acids. Between the trimmed V and J ends, which lost 5 bases and 2 bases, there was a span of 12 bases. Germline CDR1 is SGHTA and CDR2 is FQGNSA. CDR3 sequence (DNA): TGTGCCAGCAGCCGCCGGGACGGACAAGAGACCCAGTACTTC. Translation gives CASSRRDGQETQYF.

This rearrangement joins TRBV29-1 to TRBJ2-1; TRBD2 might be the D (6 bases). This CDR3 region has 12 residues. Between the trimmed V and J ends, which lost 4 bases and 4 bases, there was a span of 8 bases. CDR1 is SQVTM, CDR2 ANQGSEA, per germline. The CDR3 here is CSVVAEYNEQFF. The CDR3 DNA reads as TGCAGCGTTGTAGCGGAATACAATGAGCAGTTCTTC.

For the CDR3, the DNA is TGTGCCAGCAGGCCCACCGCCCAAGAGACCCAGTACTTC. Encoded protein: CASRPTAQETQYF. This rearrangement joins TRBV27 to TRBJ2-5; D remains ambiguous. CDR3 size: 13 residues. Germline V gives CDR1 MNHEY, CDR2 SMNVEV (reference sequence). V was pared by 6 bases and J by 1 base, with 9 bases between.

The genes are TRBV9 and TRBJ2-3; the match to TRBD2 covers 8 bases. The junction had 9 bases not matched to a gene; V was cut back by 0 bases and J by 3 bases. Germline lookup yields CDR1 SGDLS and CDR2 YYNGEE. This CDR3 spans 17 amino acids. The CDR3 nucleotides read TGTGCCAGCAGCGTAGCTACTGAGAGCGGGAGTACAGATACGCAGTATTTT. Amino acids: CASSVATESGSTDTQYF.

This clone is a singleton in its sample. The chain links TRBV27 to TRBJ1-1; tentatively, D is TRBD1 (5 bases). There are 13 residues in the CDR3. Trimming pared 6 bases from V and 0 bases from J, leaving 8 bases between. CDR1 and CDR2 from the germline V gene are MNHEY and SMNVEV (reference sequence). CDR3 nucleotide sequence: TGTGCCAGCAGGAGGGGTATGAACACTGAAGCTTTCTTT. Translation: CASRRGMNTEAFF.